A single sample is the source of the 5 T cell receptor beta chains below, sequenced in a study of cytomegalovirus exposure and HLA in healthy donors. The primer mix had 60 Vbeta and 13 Jbeta primers. The table came from immunoSEQ multiplex PCR; TCRdb's copy has only in-frame clones and leaves some out. The sample records 64,000 or so clones, roughly 67% being singletons. Sequencing was done on a sample of PBMCs. These receptors originate from a man in his forties in good health and CMV-seropositive.

V is TRBV5-4 and J is TRBJ2-3; possibly TRBD1 for D (6 bases). V was trimmed by 5 bases and J by 3 bases, leaving 16 bases between them. Germline V gene lookup returns CDR1 SGHNT and CDR2 YYREEE (reference sequence). The CDR3 is made up of 15 amino acids. CDR3 DNA sequence: TGTGCCAGCAGAAGTACAGGGACGGGGACAGATACGCAGTATTTT. Translated: CASRSTGTGTDTQYF.

J is TRBJ1-5 and V is TRBV5-1, with 8 bases identical to TRBD1. Trimming cost V 0 bases and J 4 bases; bases outside gene matches: 3. In germline, CDR1 is SGHRS, CDR2 YFSETQ. The CDR3 length is 15 residues. This chain's CDR3 is CASSLGGTGNQPQHF. As DNA, the CDR3 is TGCGCCAGCAGCTTGGGGGGGACAGGTAATCAGCCCCAGCATTTT. The full variable domain, with the rest looked up from reference TRBV5-1 and TRBJ1-5, is KAGVTQTPRYLIKTRGQQVTLSCSPISGHRSVSWYQQTPGQGLQFLFEYFSETQRNKGNFPGRFSGRQFSNSRSEMNVSTLELGDSALYLCASSLGGTGNQPQHFGDGTRLSIL.

The V call is TRBV30, the J call TRBJ1-1, with D unresolved. The germline V and J ends were trimmed by 3 bases and 3 bases, with 8 bases remaining between them. This CDR3 contains 12 residues. Germline V gives CDR1 GTSNPN, CDR2 SVGIG (reference sequence). CDR3 residues: CAWREEYTEAFF. The CDR3 nucleotides read TGTGCCTGGAGAGAAGAGTACACTGAAGCTTTCTTT.

A single count supports this clone. V is TRBV28 and J is TRBJ2-7; 8 nucleotides match TRBD1. The CDR3 consists of 13 residues. V shed 7 bases and J 7 bases; nucleotides not matched to a gene: 9. Germline V lookup: CDR1 MDHEN, CDR2 SYDVKM. The CDR3 loop is CASTITGGIEQYF. CDR3 nucleotides: TGTGCCAGCACTATTACAGGGGGGATTGAGCAGTACTTC. Full variable domain (outside the CDR3, taken from reference TRBV28 and TRBJ2-7): DVKVTQSSRYLVKRTGEKVFLECVQDMDHENMFWYRQDPGLGLRLIYFSYDVKMKEKGDIPEGYSVSREKKERFSLILESASTNQTSMYLCASTITGGIEQYFGPGTRLTVT.

Regarding this clone: Being one base from a much bigger clone, this may be a read error. The rearrangement uses TRBV7-9 and TRBJ1-1, with D hard to call. This CDR3 spans 13 amino acids. Trimming cost V 4 bases and J 1 base, with 7 bases left between them. Germline CDR1 SEHNR, CDR2 FQNEAQ (reference sequence). CDR3 sequence reads: CASSWGGNTEAFF. CDR3 DNA sequence: TGTGCCAGCAGCTGGGGAGGGAACACTGAAGCTTTCTTT.